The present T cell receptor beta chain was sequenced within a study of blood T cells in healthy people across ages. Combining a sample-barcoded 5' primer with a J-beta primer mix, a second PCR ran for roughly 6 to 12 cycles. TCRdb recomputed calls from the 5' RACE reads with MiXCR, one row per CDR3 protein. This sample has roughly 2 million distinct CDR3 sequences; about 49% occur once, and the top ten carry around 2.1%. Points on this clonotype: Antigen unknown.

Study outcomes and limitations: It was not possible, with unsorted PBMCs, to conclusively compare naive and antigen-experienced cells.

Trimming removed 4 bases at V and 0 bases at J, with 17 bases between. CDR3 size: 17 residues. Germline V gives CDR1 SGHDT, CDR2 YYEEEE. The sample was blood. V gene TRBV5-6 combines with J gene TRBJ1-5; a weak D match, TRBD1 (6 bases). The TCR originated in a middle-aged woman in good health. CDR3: CASSRRGQKYSNQPQHF. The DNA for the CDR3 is TGTGCCAGCAGCCGCCGCGGACAGAAGTATAGCAATCAGCCCCAGCATTTT. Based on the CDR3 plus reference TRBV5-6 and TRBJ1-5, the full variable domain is DAGVTQSPTHLIKTRGQQVTLRCSPKSGHDTVSWYQQALGQGPQFIFQYYEEEERQRGNFPDRFSGHQFPNYSSELNVNALLLGDSALYLCASSRRGQKYSNQPQHFGDGTRLSIL.